This T cell receptor beta chain was recovered during a study of blood T cell repertoires in COVID-19. Clones were read by immunoSEQ multiplex PCR, and TCRdb kept only the in-frame ones, dropping some. Of 84,000 or so clones in the sample, 88% were seen once. Trimming left V 3 bases short and J 6 bases short, with 12 bases between. CDR1 is MDHEN and CDR2 is SYDVKM in the germline V gene. This CDR3 spans 13 amino acids. This TCR came from a man between 65 and 79 years old with acute or convalescent COVID-19. The sequenced sample consisted of peripheral blood. This chain connects TRBV28 to TRBJ2-7; a weak D match, TRBD2 (6 bases). The CDR3 reads CASSFRDFGEQYF. CDR3 in DNA: TGTGCCAGCAGTTTTAGGGACTTCGGCGAGCAGTACTTC.